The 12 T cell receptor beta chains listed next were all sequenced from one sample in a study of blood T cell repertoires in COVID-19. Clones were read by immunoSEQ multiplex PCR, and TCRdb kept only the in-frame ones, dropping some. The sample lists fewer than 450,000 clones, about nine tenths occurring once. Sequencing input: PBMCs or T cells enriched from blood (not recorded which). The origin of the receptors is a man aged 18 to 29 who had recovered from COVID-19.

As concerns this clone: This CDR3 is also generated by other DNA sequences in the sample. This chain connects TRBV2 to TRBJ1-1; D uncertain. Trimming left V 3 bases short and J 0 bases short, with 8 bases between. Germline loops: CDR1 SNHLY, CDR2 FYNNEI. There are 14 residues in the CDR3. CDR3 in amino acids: CASSETEMNTEAFF. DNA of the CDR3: TGTGCCAGCAGTGAGACGGAGATGAACACTGAAGCTTTCTTT.

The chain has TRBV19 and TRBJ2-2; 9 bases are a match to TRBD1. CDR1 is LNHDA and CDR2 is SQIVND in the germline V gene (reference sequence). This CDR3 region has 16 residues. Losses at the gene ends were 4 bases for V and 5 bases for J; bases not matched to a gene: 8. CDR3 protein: CASSKPGTGRTGELFF. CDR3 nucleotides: TGTGCCAGTAGTAAGCCGGGGACAGGGAGGACCGGGGAGCTGTTTTTT.

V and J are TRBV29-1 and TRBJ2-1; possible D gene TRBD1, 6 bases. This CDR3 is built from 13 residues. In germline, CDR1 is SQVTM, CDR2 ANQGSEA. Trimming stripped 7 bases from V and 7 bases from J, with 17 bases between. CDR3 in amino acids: CSAEGQPGNEQFF. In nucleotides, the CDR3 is TGCAGCGCAGAGGGACAACCGGGGAATGAGCAGTTCTTC.

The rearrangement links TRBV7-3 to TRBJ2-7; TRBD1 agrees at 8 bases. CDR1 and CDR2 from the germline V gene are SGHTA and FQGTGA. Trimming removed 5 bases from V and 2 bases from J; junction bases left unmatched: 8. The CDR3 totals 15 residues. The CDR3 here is CASSLQRDRPYEQYF. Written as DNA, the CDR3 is TGTGCCAGCAGCCTGCAACGGGACAGGCCCTACGAGCAGTACTTC.

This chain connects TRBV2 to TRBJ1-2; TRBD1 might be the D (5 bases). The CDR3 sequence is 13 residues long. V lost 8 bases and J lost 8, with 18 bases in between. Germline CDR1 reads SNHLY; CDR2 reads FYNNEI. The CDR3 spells CASGGGLTTGYTF. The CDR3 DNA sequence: TGTGCCAGCGGGGGGGGACTGACCACCGGCTACACCTTC.

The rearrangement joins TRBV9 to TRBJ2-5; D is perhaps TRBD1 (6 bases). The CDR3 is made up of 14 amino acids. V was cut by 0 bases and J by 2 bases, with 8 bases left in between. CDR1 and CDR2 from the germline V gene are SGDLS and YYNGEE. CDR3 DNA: TGTGCCAGCAGCGTAGCAGGACAGCAAGAGACCCAGTACTTC. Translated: CASSVAGQQETQYF.

The CDR3 DNA sequence: TGTGCCAGCAGGCGTAGCGGGAGGGGGCTTCAGCATGAGCAGTTCTTC. Amino acid sequence: CASRRSGRGLQHEQFF. This chain uses TRBV7-2 with TRBJ2-1; 11 bases match TRBD2. Trimming removed 6 bases from V and 8 bases from J; junction bases left unmatched: 12. The CDR3 loop spans 16 amino acids. The germline V gene has CDR1 SGHTA and CDR2 FQGNSA.

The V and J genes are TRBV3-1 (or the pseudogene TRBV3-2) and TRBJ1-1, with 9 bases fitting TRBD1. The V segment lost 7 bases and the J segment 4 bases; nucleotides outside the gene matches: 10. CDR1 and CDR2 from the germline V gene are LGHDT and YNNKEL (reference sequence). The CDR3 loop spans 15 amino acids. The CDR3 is CASIKFSTGGTEAFF. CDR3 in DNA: TGTGCCAGCATCAAGTTTTCGACAGGGGGCACTGAAGCTTTCTTT.

CDR3 nucleotides: TGTGCCAGCAGTGAACCTACTAGCGGGAGATTCCCAGATACGCAGTATTTT. As protein: CASSEPTSGRFPDTQYF. This chain uses TRBV2 with TRBJ2-3; 11 bases map to TRBD2. This CDR3 spans 17 amino acids. The J segment lost 4 bases and the V segment lost 2 bases, leaving 8 bases of the junction unmatched. Per germline, CDR1 SNHLY and CDR2 FYNNEI.

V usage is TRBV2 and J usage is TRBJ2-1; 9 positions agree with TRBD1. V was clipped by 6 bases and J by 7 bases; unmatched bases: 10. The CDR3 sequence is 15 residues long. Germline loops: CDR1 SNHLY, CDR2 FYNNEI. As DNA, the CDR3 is TGTGCCAGCAGAGTCGACAGGGGGGGAATAAATGAGCAGTTCTTC. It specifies CASRVDRGGINEQFF.

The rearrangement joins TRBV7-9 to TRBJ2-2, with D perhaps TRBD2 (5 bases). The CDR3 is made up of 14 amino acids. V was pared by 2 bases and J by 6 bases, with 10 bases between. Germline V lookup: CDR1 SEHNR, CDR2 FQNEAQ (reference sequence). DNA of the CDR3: TGTGCCAGCAGCTTATTAGAGGGCTCCGGGGAGCTGTTTTTT. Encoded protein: CASSLLEGSGELFF.

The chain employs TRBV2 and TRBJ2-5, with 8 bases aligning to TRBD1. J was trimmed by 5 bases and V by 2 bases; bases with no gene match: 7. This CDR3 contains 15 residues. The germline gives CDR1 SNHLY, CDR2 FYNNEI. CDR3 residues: CASSEILQGAETQYF. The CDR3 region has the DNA TGTGCCAGCAGTGAAATCCTTCAGGGGGCTGAGACCCAGTACTTC.